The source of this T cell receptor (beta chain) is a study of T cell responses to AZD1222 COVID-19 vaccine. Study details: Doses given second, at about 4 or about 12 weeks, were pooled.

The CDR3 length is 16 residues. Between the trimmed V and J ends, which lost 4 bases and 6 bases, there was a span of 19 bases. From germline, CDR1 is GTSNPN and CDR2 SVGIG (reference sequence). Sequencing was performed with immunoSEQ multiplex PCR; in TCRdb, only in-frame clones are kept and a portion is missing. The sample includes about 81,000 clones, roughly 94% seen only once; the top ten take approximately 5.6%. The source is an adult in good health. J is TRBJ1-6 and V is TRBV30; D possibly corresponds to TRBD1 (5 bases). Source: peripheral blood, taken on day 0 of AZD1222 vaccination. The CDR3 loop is CAWIYSGARFNSPLHF. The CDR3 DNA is TGTGCCTGGATCTATTCTGGGGCTCGTTTTAATTCACCCCTCCACTTT.